Following are 5 T cell receptor beta chains from one sample sequenced in a study of OX40 agonist ivuxolimab in advanced cancers. Data came from immunoSEQ multiplex PCR; TCRdb stores just in-frame clones and leaves some out. There are 99,000 or so clones in the sample; approximately 95% occur only once, and around 0.17% lies in the top ten. Sequencing used CD4+ or CD8+ T cells sorted from blood, obtained in a trial of the OX40 agonist ivuxolimab. The receptors come from an adult with an advanced solid tumor such as melanoma, head and neck, liver or kidney cancer.

The V call is TRBV25-1, the J call TRBJ1-1; D gene ambiguous. The CDR3 runs 15 residues. Germline CDR1 is MGHDK and CDR2 is SYGVNS. The V end was cut by 0 bases, the J end by 5 bases, with 13 bases between. The CDR3 DNA follows: TGTGCCAGCAGTGAATACGGGGAAGTGAGAACTGAAGCTTTCTTT. Translation gives CASSEYGEVRTEAFF.

The chain is built from TRBV9 and TRBJ2-7; D uncertain. CDR1 SGDLS and CDR2 YYNGEE come from the germline V gene. Trimming cost V 0 bases and J 3 bases, with 13 bases left between them. The CDR3 totals 15 residues. The CDR3 loop is CASSVDIRKIYEQYF. Here the CDR3 DNA reads TGTGCCAGCAGCGTAGATATCAGAAAAATCTACGAGCAGTACTTC.

The rearrangement links TRBV28 to TRBJ1-2, with D possibly being TRBD1 (6 bases). In germline, CDR1 is MDHEN, CDR2 SYDVKM. Trimming took 6 bases from V and 4 from J, leaving 15 bases between them. This CDR3 comprises 14 residues. The CDR3 DNA reads TGTGCCAGCAGGCGTTATACAGGGTCCTATGGCTACACCTTC. This translates into CASRRYTGSYGYTF.

V is TRBV5-1 and J is TRBJ2-2; 9 bases match TRBD1. The CDR3 consists of 15 residues. CDR1 is SGHRS, CDR2 YFSETQ, per germline. Trimming removed 9 bases from V and 4 bases from J; junction bases left unmatched: 10. The CDR3: CATGTGTMGTGELFF. The CDR3 coding sequence is TGCGCCACCGGGACAGGGACAATGGGCACCGGGGAGCTGTTTTTT.

The rearrangement links TRBV5-1 to TRBJ2-7, with 7 bases aligning to TRBD2. V trimming: 4 bases; J trimming: 5 bases; junction bases outside the gene matches: 9. The germline gives CDR1 SGHRS, CDR2 YFSETQ. This CDR3 spans 14 amino acids. The CDR3 here is CASSTVPGGDEQYF. DNA for the CDR3: TGCGCCAGCAGCACGGTCCCGGGGGGAGACGAGCAGTACTTC.